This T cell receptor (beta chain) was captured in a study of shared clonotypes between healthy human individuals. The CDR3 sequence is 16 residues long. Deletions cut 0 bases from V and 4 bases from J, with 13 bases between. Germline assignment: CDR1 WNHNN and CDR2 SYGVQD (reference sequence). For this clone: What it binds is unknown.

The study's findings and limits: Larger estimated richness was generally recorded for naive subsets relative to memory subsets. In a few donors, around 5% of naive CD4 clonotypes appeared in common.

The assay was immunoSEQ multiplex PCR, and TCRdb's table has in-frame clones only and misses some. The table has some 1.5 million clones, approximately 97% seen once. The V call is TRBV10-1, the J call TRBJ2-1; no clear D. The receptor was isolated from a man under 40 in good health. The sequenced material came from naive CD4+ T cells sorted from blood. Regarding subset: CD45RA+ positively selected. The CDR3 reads CASSESRGVGYNEQFF. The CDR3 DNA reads TGCGCCAGCAGTGAGTCGCGTGGGGTCGGTTACAATGAGCAGTTCTTC.